This TCR beta chain was found in a study of control samples from healthy donors and cancer patients (dated by TCRdb to 2020 to 2021). Libraries were built with the immunoSEQ multiplex PCR assay. What TCRdb holds here is the immuneACCESS table cut down to in-frame rearrangements. Part of the clones is not present; checked against another copy, under half of the missing clones reflect an unresolved V gene, and the others are unexplained. A total of some 140,000 clones appear in this sample, 80% to 90% of them only once. The ten largest clones take up 8% to 9.5% of the sample. This clone was counted a few times. Its cognate antigen has yet to be identified. The record has no base qualities; no much larger clone is one base away. Taken from cysteine to phenylalanine, the CDR3 has 17 residues. This entry keeps only the CDR3 DNA: 51 bases, framed from base 1. The germline V end is reduced by 1 base and the J end by 0 bases; junction bases left unmatched: 6. For CDR1 and CDR2, the germline V gene lists SGHDN and FVKESK.

The chain is encoded by TRBV14 joined to TRBJ1-3, and 7 bases in between align with TRBD1. This clonotype originated in a woman in her thirties in good health. The sample consisted of blood. The DNA sequence reads TGTGCCAGCAGCCAAGTACGGAGACAGGGCTCTGGAAACACCATATATTTT. This is translated as CASSQVRRQGSGNTIYF.